A few counts support the clone carrying this T cell receptor beta chain. This specimen belongs to a study of T-cell reconstitution after alpha-beta-depleted transplantation in children. Germline V lookup: CDR1 SQVTM, CDR2 ANQGSEA. With V trimmed by 5 bases and J by 4 bases, 13 bases remained unmatched. There are 15 residues in the CDR3. Unique molecular identifiers were incorporated when the TCRbeta library was constructed. One entry per CDR3 protein, called by TCRdb with MiXCR from the PCR reads. The sample has nearly 550,000 distinct CDR3 sequences; 15% to 20% are singletons. This specimen consisted of PBMCs from the stem cell graft donor, obtained from the stem cell graft. The V gene is TRBV29-1, the J gene TRBJ1-1, with TRBD1 matching 7 bases. The clonotype was recovered from a human donor who donated a stem cell graft to a child with acute lymphoblastic leukemia. CDR3 DNA sequence: TGCAGCGTTTTCTTTTGGACAGGCTCCAGCACTGAAGCTTTCTTT. It yields the protein CSVFFWTGSSTEAFF.